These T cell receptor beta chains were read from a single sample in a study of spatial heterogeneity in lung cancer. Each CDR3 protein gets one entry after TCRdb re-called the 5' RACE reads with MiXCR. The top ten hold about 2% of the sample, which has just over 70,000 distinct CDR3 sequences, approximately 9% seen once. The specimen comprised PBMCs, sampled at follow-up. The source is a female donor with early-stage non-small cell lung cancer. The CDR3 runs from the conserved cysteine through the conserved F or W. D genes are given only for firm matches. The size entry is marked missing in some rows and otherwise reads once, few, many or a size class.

CAIVGQGNSYTF	TGTGCCATAGTCGGACAGGGGAATAGCTACACCTTC	many	TRBJ1-2	TRBD1	TRBV10-3
CASSQTTNHKQYF	TGTGCCAGCAGCCAGACCACTAATCATAAGCAGTATTTT	NA	TRBJ2-3	NA	TRBV7-2
CASSKSGSSVTQYF	TGTGCCAGCAGTAAAAGCGGGAGTTCGGTGACCCAGTACTTC	NA	TRBJ2-5	TRBD2	TRBV7-2
CASNPAAGVGGTGELFF	TGTGCCAGCAACCCGGCGGCAGGGGTTGGGGGAACCGGGGAGCTGTTTTTT	NA	TRBJ2-2	NA	TRBV12-3/TRBV12-4
CASSLTRIYEQYF	TGCGCCAGCAGCTTGACTCGGATCTACGAGCAGTACTTC	few	TRBJ2-7	NA	TRBV5-1
CASSQSRYNEQFF	TGTGCCAGCAGCCAAAGTAGGTACAATGAGCAGTTCTTC	NA	TRBJ2-1	NA	TRBV11-3
CASSLEVAKNIQYF	TGTGCCAGCAGTCTGGAAGTGGCCAAAAACATTCAGTACTTC	many	TRBJ2-4	NA	TRBV6-1
CASSLKTTGEGTQYF	TGTGCCAGCAGCTTGAAAACCACAGGGGAGGGGACCCAGTACTTC	many	TRBJ2-5	NA	TRBV5-4
CASSFNGRAYNEQFF	TGTGCCAGCAGCTTTAACGGGAGAGCGTACAATGAGCAGTTCTTC	few	TRBJ2-1	NA	TRBV7-3
CASSLMTGFNTEAFF	TGTGCCAGCAGCTTGATGACAGGGTTTAACACTGAAGCTTTCTTT	few	TRBJ1-1	TRBD1	TRBV5-5
CASSAGLGDTEAFF	TGTGCCAGCAGCGCCGGCTTGGGGGACACTGAAGCTTTCTTT	many	TRBJ1-1	NA	TRBV5-4
CASTPESSYEQYF	TGTGCCAGCACCCCTGAGAGCTCCTACGAGCAGTACTTC	few	TRBJ2-7	NA	TRBV6-5
CASSQRQGGQPQHF	TGTGCCAGCAGCCAAAGGCAGGGCGGTCAGCCCCAGCATTTT	many	TRBJ1-5	NA	TRBV3-1
CASSQDWTGSYEQYF	TGTGCCAGCAGCCAAGATTGGACAGGGTCCTACGAGCAGTACTTC	many	TRBJ2-7	TRBD1	TRBV14
CSAREGERAFF	TGCAGTGCTAGAGAGGGGGAACGAGCTTTCTTT	many	TRBJ1-1	NA	TRBV20-1
CSAMLAANYGYTF	TGCAGTGCTATGTTAGCTGCTAACTATGGCTACACCTTC	many	TRBJ1-2	NA	TRBV20-1
CSARDGREQYF	TGCAGTGCTAGAGACGGGAGGGAGCAGTACTTC	many	TRBJ2-7	TRBD2	TRBV20-1
CASSQTSGRLISGANVLTF	TGTGCCAGCAGTCAAACTAGCGGGAGGCTGATCTCTGGGGCCAACGTCCTGACTTTC	NA	TRBJ2-6	TRBD2	TRBV27
CASSSPGQGGETQYF	TGTGCCAGCAGCTCACCGGGACAGGGTGGAGAGACCCAGTACTTC	many	TRBJ2-5	TRBD1	TRBV7-2
CASSLGPVGQPQHF	TGCGCCAGCAGCTTAGGGCCTGTGGGGCAGCCCCAGCATTTT	many	TRBJ1-5	NA	TRBV5-1
CASSNRQAPENTEAFF	TGTGCCAGCAGCAATCGACAGGCGCCGGAGAACACTGAAGCTTTCTTT	many	TRBJ1-1	NA	TRBV21-1
CASSFNSGGETQYF	TGTGCCAGCAGTTTCAACAGCGGAGGGGAGACCCAGTACTTC	NA	TRBJ2-5	NA	TRBV28
CASSVGDRQEQFF	TGTGCCAGCAGCGTAGGCGACAGACAAGAGCAGTTCTTC	many	TRBJ2-1	NA	TRBV9
CALIGKTYKFYEQFF	TGTGCCCTTATTGGGAAGACTTATAAGTTCTATGAGCAGTTCTTC	few	TRBJ2-1	NA	TRBV7-9
CATEGGGGQPQHF	TGTGCCACCGAGGGAGGGGGTGGTCAGCCCCAGCATTTT	many	TRBJ1-5	NA	TRBV15
CASSYSSGTASRGYTF	TGTGCCAGCAGTTACTCGTCCGGGACGGCATCACGCGGCTACACCTTC	many	TRBJ1-2	NA	TRBV6-6
CASRGLGVNEQFF	TGTGCCAGCAGGGGACTAGGAGTCAATGAGCAGTTCTTC	few	TRBJ2-1	TRBD2	TRBV3-1
CASSIGLADEQFF	TGTGCCAGTAGTATAGGACTCGCGGATGAGCAGTTCTTC	many	TRBJ2-1	NA	TRBV19
CASSLGAGVVSGEQFF	TGTGCCAGCAGTTTAGGGGCCGGGGTTGTCTCCGGTGAGCAGTTCTTC	many	TRBJ2-1	NA	TRBV28
CASSGPGGLYNEQFF	TGTGCCAGCAGTGGCCCCGGAGGACTCTACAATGAGCAGTTCTTC	many	TRBJ2-1	NA	TRBV25-1
CASSIGASYNEQFF	TGTGCCAGTAGTATAGGAGCGTCCTACAATGAGCAGTTCTTC	many	TRBJ2-1	NA	TRBV19
CASSFTSNQPQHF	TGTGCCAGCAGCTTTACTAGCAATCAGCCCCAGCATTTT	few	TRBJ1-5	NA	TRBV13
CASSYSTRNTEAFF	TGTGCCAGCAGTTACTCGACTCGGAACACTGAAGCTTTCTTT	NA	TRBJ1-1	NA	TRBV6-2/TRBV6-3
CASSLRTDKSYEQYF	TGTGCCAGCAGTTTAAGGACGGACAAATCCTACGAGCAGTACTTC	many	TRBJ2-7	NA	TRBV27
CASSGGLAAGTDTQYF	TGTGCCAGCAGTGGAGGGCTAGCGGCCGGCACAGATACGCAGTATTTT	many	TRBJ2-3	TRBD2	TRBV2
CASSAPSGTSTDTQYF	TGTGCCAGCAGTGCACCTAGCGGAACTAGCACAGATACGCAGTATTTT	many	TRBJ2-3	TRBD2	TRBV28
CASTPRTTDTQYF	TGTGCCAGTACCCCACGAACCACAGATACGCAGTATTTT	many	TRBJ2-3	NA	TRBV19
CSVGVSGALDNEQFF	TGCAGCGTTGGGGTTAGTGGGGCTTTAGACAATGAGCAGTTCTTC	NA	TRBJ2-1	NA	TRBV29-1
CASSATSGTNTGELFF	TGTGCCAGCAGCGCAACCTCCGGGACTAACACCGGGGAGCTGTTTTTT	few	TRBJ2-2	NA	TRBV9
CASSLARGLAVSGEQYF	TGTGCCAGCAGCTTAGCCAGAGGACTAGCGGTGTCTGGAGAGCAGTACTTC	NA	TRBJ2-7	TRBD2	TRBV7-6
CASSLKGRSSGRRETQYF	TGTGCCAGCAGCTTAAAGGGGCGGTCTAGCGGGAGACGAGAGACCCAGTACTTC	many	TRBJ2-5	TRBD2	TRBV7-3
CASSRASGGSYNEQFF	TGTGCCAGCAGCCGGGCTAGCGGAGGGTCCTACAATGAGCAGTTCTTC	many	TRBJ2-1	TRBD2	TRBV3-1
CASSSATDTNEKLFF	TGCGCCAGCAGCTCCGCGACCGACACTAATGAAAAACTGTTTTTT	many	TRBJ1-4	NA	TRBV5-1
CSARQVGTYEQYF	TGCAGTGCTCGACAGGTGGGCACCTACGAGCAGTACTTC	few	TRBJ2-7	NA	TRBV20-1
CASGIPGQGVEQYF	TGTGCCAGCGGCATTCCGGGACAGGGTGTCGAGCAGTACTTC	many	TRBJ2-7	TRBD1	TRBV28
CASSLIGPFSNEQFF	TGTGCCAGCAGTTTAATTGGACCCTTTTCCAATGAGCAGTTCTTC	few	TRBJ2-1	NA	TRBV25-1
CSGGSSSADTQYF	TGCAGCGGCGGATCCTCTAGTGCAGATACGCAGTATTTT	many	TRBJ2-3	NA	TRBV29-1
CASSWGGEWEQFF	TGCGCCAGCAGCTGGGGGGGAGAATGGGAGCAGTTCTTC	NA	TRBJ2-1	TRBD2	TRBV5-1
CASSLEGELEEQFF	TGTGCCAGCAGCTTAGAGGGGGAGTTGGAGGAGCAGTTCTTC	NA	TRBJ2-1	NA	TRBV7-9
CSASFGETQYF	TGCAGTGCTAGTTTCGGAGAGACCCAGTACTTC	many	TRBJ2-5	NA	TRBV20-1